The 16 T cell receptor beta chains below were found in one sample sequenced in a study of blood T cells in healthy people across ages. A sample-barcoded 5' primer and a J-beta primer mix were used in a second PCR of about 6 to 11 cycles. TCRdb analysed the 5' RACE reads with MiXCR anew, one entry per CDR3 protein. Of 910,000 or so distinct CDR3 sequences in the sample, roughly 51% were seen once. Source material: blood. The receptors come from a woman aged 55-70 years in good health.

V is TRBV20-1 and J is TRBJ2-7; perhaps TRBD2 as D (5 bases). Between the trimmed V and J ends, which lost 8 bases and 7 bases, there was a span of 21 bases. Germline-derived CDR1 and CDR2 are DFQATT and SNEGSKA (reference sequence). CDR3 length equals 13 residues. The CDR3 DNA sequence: TGCAGTACCCAAGGGCCTCTAGCCTTAGAGCAGTACTTC. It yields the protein CSTQGPLALEQYF.

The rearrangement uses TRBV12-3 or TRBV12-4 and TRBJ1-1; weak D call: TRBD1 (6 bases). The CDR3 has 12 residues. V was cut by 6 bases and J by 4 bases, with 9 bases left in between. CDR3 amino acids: CASRARGTEAFF. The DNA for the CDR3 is TGTGCCAGCAGGGCCAGGGGCACTGAAGCTTTCTTT.

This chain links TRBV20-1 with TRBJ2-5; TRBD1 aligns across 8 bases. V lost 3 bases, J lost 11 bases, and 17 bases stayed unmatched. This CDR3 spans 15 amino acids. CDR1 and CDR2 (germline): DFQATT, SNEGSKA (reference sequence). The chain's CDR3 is CSASRPGQASFGQYF. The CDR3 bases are TGCAGTGCTAGCCGTCCGGGACAGGCAAGTTTTGGGCAGTACTTC.

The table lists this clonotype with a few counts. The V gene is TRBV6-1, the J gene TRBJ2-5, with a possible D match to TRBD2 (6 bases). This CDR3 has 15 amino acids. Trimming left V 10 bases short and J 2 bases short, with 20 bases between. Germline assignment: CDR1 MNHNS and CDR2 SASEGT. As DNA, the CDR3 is TGTGCCAAATTGTCGGGAGCCTCCTTACAAGAGACCCAGTACTTC. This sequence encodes CAKLSGASLQETQYF.

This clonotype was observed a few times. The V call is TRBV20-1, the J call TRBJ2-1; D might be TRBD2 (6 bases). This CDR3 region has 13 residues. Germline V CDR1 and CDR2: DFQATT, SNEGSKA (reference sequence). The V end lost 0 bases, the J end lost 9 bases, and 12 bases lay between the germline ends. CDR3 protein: CSAREYPGSEQFF. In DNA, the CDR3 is TGCAGTGCTAGAGAGTACCCCGGGAGTGAGCAGTTCTTC.

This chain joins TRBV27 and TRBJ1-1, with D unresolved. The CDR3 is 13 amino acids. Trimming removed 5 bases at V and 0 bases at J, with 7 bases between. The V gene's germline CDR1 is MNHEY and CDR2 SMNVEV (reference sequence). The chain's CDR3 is CASSKLVNTEAFF. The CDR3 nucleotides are TGTGCCAGCAGTAAACTTGTGAACACTGAAGCTTTCTTT.

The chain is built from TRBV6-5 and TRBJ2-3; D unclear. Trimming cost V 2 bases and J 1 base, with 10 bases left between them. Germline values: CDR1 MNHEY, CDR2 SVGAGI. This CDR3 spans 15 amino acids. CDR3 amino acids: CASSYTRPGTDTQYF. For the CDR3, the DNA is TGTGCCAGCAGTTACACGAGGCCCGGCACAGATACGCAGTATTTT.

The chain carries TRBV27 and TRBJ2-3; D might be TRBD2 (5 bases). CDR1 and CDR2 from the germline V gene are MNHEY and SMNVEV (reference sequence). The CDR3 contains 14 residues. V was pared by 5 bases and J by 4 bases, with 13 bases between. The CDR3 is CASSRGFEADTQYF. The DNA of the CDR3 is TGTGCCAGCAGTCGAGGGTTTGAAGCAGATACGCAGTATTTT.

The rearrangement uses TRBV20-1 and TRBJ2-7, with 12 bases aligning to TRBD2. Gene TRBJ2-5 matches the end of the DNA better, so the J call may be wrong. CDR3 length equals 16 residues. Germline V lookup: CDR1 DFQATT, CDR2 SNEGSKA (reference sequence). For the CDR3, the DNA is TGCAGTGCCCTTATAAGACTAGCGGGAGCCAGGGAGACCCAGTACTTC. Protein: CSALIRLAGARETQYF.

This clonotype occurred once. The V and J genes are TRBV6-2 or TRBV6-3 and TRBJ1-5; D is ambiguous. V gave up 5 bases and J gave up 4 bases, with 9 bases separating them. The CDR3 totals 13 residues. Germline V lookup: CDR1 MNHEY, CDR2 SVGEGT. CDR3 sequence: CASSTEPNQPQHF. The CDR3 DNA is TGTGCCAGCAGTACAGAACCTAATCAGCCCCAGCATTTT.

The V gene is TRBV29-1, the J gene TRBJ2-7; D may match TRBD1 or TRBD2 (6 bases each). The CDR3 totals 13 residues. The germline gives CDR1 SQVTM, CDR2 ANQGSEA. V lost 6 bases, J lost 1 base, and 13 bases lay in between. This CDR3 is CSVGGGLSYEQYF. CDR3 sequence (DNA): TGCAGCGTCGGAGGGGGGTTGTCCTACGAGCAGTACTTC.

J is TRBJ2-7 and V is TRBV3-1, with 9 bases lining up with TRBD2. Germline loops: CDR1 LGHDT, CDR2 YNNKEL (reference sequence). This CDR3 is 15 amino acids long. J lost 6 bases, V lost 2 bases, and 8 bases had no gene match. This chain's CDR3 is CASSQLAGALREQYF. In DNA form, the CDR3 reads TGTGCCAGCAGCCAATTAGCGGGAGCCTTACGCGAGCAGTACTTC.

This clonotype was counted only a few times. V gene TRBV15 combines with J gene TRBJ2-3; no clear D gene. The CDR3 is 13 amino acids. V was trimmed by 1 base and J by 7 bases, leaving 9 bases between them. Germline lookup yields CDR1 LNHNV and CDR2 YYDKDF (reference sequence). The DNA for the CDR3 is TGTGCCACCAGCAGAGTTTCAGATAATACGCAGTATTTT. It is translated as CATSRVSDNTQYF.

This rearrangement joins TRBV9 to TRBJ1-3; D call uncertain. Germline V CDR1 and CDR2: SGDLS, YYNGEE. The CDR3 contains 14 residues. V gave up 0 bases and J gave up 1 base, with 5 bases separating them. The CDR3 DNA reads TGTGCCAGCAGCGTAGGGCTTTCTGGAAACACCATATATTTT. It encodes CASSVGLSGNTIYF. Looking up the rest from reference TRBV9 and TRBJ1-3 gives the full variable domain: DSGVTQTPKHLITATGQRVTLRCSPRSGDLSVYWYQQSLDQGLQFLIQYYNGEERAKGNILERFSAQQFPDLHSELNLSSLELGDSALYFCASSVGLSGNTIYFGEGSWLTVV.

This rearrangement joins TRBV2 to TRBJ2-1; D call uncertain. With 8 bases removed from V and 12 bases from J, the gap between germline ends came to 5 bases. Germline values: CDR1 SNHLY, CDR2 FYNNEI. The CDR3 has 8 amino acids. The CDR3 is CASDGQFF. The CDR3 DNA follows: TGTGCCAGCGACGGGCAGTTCTTC.

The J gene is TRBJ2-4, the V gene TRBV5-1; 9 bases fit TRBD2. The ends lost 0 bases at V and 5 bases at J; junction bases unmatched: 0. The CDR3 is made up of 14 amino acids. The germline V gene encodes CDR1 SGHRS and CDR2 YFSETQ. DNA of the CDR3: TGCGCCAGCAGCTTGGGACTAGCGGAAAACATTCAGTACTTC. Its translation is CASSLGLAENIQYF. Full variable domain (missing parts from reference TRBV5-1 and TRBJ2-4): KAGVTQTPRYLIKTRGQQVTLSCSPISGHRSVSWYQQTPGQGLQFLFEYFSETQRNKGNFPGRFSGRQFSNSRSEMNVSTLELGDSALYLCASSLGLAENIQYFGAGTRLSVL.